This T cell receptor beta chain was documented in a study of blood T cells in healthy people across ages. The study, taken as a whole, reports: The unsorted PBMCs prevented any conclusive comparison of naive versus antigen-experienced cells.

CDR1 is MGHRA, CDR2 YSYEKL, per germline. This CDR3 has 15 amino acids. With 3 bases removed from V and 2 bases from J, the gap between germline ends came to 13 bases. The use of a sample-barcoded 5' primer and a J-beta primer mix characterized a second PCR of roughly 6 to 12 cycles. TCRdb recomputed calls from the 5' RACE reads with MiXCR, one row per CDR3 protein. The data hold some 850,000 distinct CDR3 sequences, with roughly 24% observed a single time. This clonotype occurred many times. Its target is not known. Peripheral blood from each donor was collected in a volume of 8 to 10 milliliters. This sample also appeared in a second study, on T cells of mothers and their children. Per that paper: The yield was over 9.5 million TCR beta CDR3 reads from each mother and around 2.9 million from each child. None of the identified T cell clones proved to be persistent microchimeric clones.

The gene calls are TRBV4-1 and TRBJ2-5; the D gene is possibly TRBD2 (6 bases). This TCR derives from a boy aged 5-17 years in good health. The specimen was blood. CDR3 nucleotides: TGCGCCAGCAGCCATCAGACTAGGGGACAAGAGACCCAGTACTTC. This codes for CASSHQTRGQETQYF.